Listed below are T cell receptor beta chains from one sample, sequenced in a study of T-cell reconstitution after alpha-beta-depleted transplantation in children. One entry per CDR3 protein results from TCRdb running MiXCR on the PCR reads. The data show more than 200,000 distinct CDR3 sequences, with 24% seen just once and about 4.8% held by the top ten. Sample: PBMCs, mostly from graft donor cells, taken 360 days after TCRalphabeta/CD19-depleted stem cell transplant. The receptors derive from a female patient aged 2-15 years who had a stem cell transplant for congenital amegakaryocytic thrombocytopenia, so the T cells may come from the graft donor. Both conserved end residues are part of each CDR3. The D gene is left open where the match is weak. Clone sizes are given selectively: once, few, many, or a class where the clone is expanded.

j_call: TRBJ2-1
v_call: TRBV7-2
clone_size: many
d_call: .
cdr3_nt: TGTGCCAGCAGCTTAGACCCATACAATGAGCAGTTCTTC
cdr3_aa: CASSLDPYNEQFF

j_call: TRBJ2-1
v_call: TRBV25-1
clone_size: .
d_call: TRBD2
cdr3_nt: TGTGCCAGCAGTGACGCCGGGACTAGCGGGAACAATGAGCAGTTCTTC
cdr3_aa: CASSDAGTSGNNEQFF

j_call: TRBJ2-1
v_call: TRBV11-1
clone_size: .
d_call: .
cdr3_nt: TGTGCCAGCAGCTTAGTGCGGGGGCCTAGCTCCTACAATGAGCAGTTCTTC
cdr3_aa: CASSLVRGPSSYNEQFF

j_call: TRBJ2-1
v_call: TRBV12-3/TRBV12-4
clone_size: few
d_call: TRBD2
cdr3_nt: TGTGCCAGCAGTTTCCCGACTAGCGGGGGGGCCTTTTCATCCTACAATGAGCAGTTCTTC
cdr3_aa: CASSFPTSGGAFSSYNEQFF

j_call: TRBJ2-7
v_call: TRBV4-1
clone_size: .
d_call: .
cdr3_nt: TGCGCCAGCAGCCAAGAAATTGGAGGGGGCGGTTTCTACGAGCAGTACTTC
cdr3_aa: CASSQEIGGGGFYEQYF

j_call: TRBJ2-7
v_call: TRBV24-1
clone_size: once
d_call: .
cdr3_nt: TGTGCCACCAGTGCCGCAGGGGCTAAGACCTACGAGCAGTACTTC
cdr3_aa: CATSAAGAKTYEQYF

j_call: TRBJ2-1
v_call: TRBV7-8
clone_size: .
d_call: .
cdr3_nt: TGTGCCAGCAGCCCTTGGACAGAAAGCTCCTACAATGAGCAGTTCTTC
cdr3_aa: CASSPWTESSYNEQFF

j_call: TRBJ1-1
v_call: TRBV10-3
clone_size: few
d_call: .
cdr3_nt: TGTGCCATCAGTGAGCGGGGTAACACTGAAGCTTTCTTT
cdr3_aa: CAISERGNTEAFF

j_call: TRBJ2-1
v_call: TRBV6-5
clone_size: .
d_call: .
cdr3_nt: TGTGCCAGCAGTTACTCGGGATACGCTATCAATGAGCAGTTCTTC
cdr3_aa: CASSYSGYAINEQFF

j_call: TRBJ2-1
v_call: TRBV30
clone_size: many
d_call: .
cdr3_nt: TGTGCCTGGAGTGACCGGTTAGATGAGCAGTTCTTC
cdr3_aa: CAWSDRLDEQFF

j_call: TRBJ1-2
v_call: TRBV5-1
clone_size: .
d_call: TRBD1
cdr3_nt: TGCGCCAGCAGCCTACTTTTCAGCGCAGGGGGCGATGGCTACACCTTC
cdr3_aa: CASSLLFSAGGDGYTF

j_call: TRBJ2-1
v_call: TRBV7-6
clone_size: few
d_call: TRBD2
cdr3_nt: TGTGCCAGCAGCTCCCGACTGAGCGGGAGGTACAATGAGCAGTTCTTC
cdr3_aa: CASSSRLSGRYNEQFF

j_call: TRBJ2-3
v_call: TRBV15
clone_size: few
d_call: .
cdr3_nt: TGTGCCACCAGCAGGTCAAAAGGGGCGCGCACAGATACGCAGTATTTT
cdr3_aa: CATSRSKGARTDTQYF

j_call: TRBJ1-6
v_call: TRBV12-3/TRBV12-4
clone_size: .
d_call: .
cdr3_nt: TGTGCCAGCAGTCTCGCCCACGGCTCACCCCTCCACTTT
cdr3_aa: CASSLAHGSPLHF

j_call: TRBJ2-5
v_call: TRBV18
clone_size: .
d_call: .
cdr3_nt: TGTGCCAGCTCACCACTGACAGAAGTAGAGACCCAGTACTTC
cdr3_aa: CASSPLTEVETQYF

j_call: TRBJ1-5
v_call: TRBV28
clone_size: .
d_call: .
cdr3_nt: TGTGCCAGCAGCAGATGGAATCAGCCCCAGCATTTT
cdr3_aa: CASSRWNQPQHF

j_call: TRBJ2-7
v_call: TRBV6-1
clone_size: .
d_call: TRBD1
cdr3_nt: TGTGCCAGCGTAAGGGACAGATTCTCCTACGAGCAGTACTTC
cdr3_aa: CASVRDRFSYEQYF

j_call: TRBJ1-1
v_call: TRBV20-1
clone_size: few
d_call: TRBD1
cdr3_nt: TGCAGTGCTAGCAAAAACCCGGGGACAGGGCCGAACACTGAAGCTTTCTTT
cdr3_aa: CSASKNPGTGPNTEAFF

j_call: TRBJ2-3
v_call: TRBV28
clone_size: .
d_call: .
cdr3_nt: TGTGCCAGCAGTTTTAGTATCGCAGGCACAGATACGCAGTATTTT
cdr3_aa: CASSFSIAGTDTQYF

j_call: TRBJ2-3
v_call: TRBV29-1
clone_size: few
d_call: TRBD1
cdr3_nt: TGCAGCGTTGAAAGGCAGGGGGCTAGCACAGATACGCAGTATTTT
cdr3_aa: CSVERQGASTDTQYF

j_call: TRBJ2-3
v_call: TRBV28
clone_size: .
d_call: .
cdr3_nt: TGTGCCAGCAGTTTCACGGGGTCTTACACAGATACGCAGTATTTT
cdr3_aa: CASSFTGSYTDTQYF

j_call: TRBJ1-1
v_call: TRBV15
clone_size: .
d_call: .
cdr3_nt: TGTGCCACCAGCATTTGGCATCGGAACACTGAAGCTTTCTTT
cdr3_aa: CATSIWHRNTEAFF